The source of this T cell receptor (beta chain) is a study of beta chain features in type 1 diabetes. Isolation of CD4+ naive, central memory, regulatory and stem cell-like memory cells was achieved by sorting via CD45RO/CCR7/CD25/CD127/CD95/CD27. Germline assignment: CDR1 SGHVS and CDR2 FQNEAQ. The CDR3 is made up of 14 amino acids. V dropped 0 bases and J dropped 4 bases, with 8 bases sitting between them. The sequenced template was cDNA made from the entire isolated RNA. Only in-frame clones appear in the TCRdb table, and some are missing; sequencing was by immunoSEQ multiplex PCR. This table has 810,000 or so clones, roughly 15% appearing once. In the case of this clone: Its antigen remains unidentified.

Overall study findings and caveats: Researchers reported that naive, central memory and Treg TCRB repertoires appeared more similar in patients than in healthy donors. Among patients with Type 1 diabetes, TCRB CDR3s were moderately but significantly shorter in every one of the four CD4+ subsets.

This clonotype originated in a woman aged 18-29 years in good health. Sequenced: naive CD4+ T cells from blood. The V and J genes are TRBV7-8 and TRBJ2-3, with unresolved D. CDR3 sequence (DNA): TGTGCCAGCAGCTTAGCGCCCCCCGCAGATACGCAGTATTTT. This gives the protein CASSLAPPADTQYF.